A single sample gave rise to the 28 T cell receptor beta chains below, sequenced in a study of blood T cell repertoires in COVID-19. TCRdb's table, derived via immunoSEQ multiplex PCR, lists solely in-frame clones and lacks some. The repertoire consists of 250,000 to 300,000 clones, with over 75% occurring once and the leading ten covering 1.1%. Sequenced sample: PBMCs or T cells enriched from blood (not recorded which). These receptors all stem from a woman aged 30 to 39 who had recovered from COVID-19.

The chain combines TRBV15 with TRBJ2-1; the D gene is possibly TRBD1 (6 bases). The CDR3 spans 13 residues. V lost 1 base and J 9 bases, leaving 10 bases between the germline ends. Germline V gene sequence: CDR1 LNHNV, CDR2 YYDKDF (reference sequence). For the CDR3, the DNA is TGTGCCACCAGCAGAGGGGGGCAGAGTGAGCAGTTCTTC. It translates to CATSRGGQSEQFF.

This chain links TRBV7-9 with TRBJ2-7; 8 bases are a match to TRBD1. V shed 4 bases, J shed 9 bases, and the junction held 5 bases outside the gene matches. The CDR3 covers 12 residues. CDR1 and CDR2 from the germline V gene are SEHNR and FQNEAQ (reference sequence). CDR3 nucleotides: TGTGCCAGCAGCTCGGGACAGGCGGGGCAGTACTTC. Translation: CASSSGQAGQYF.

This clone was picked up one time. V is TRBV7-8 and J is TRBJ1-6; 7 nucleotides line up with TRBD1. Germline lookup yields CDR1 SGHVS and CDR2 FQNEAQ. The CDR3 is 13 residues long. The J segment lost 6 bases and the V segment lost 7 bases, leaving 3 bases of the junction unmatched. The CDR3 nucleotides are TGTGCCAGCATCGACAGGGTTAATTCACCCCTCCACTTT. Translation: CASIDRVNSPLHF. Combining the CDR3 with reference TRBV7-8 and TRBJ1-6 gives the whole variable domain GAGVSQSPRYKVAKRGQDVALRCDPISGHVSLFWYQQALGQGPEFLTYFQNEAQLDKSGLPSDRFFAERPEGSVSTLKIQRTQQEDSAVYLCASIDRVNSPLHFGNGTRLTVT.

The J gene is TRBJ1-6, the V gene TRBV30; D not resolved. The ends were cut back, 2 bases at V and 9 bases at J, with 11 bases in the middle. The germline CDR1 and CDR2 sequences are GTSNPN and SVGIG (reference sequence). CDR3 size: 13 residues. CDR3 DNA: TGTGCCTGGAGTACCGGACTGGGTTCACCCCTCCACTTT. It codes for CAWSTGLGSPLHF.

The V call is TRBV11-3, the J call TRBJ1-2, with a weak D call TRBD1 (6 bases). This CDR3 comprises 14 residues. The V gene's germline CDR1 is SGHNT and CDR2 YENEEA. V lost 5 bases and J 3 bases, leaving 13 bases between the germline ends. The CDR3: CASSIQGTDYGYTF. CDR3 nucleotide sequence: TGTGCCAGCAGCATCCAGGGGACCGACTATGGCTACACCTTC.

The chain recombines TRBV6-1 with TRBJ1-5, with 7 bases matching TRBD1. This CDR3 comprises 17 residues. Looked up from germline, CDR1 is MNHNS and CDR2 is SASEGT. Trimming cost V 2 bases and J 0 bases; bases outside gene matches: 7. DNA for the CDR3: TGTGCCAGCAGTGAATCGGGACAGCTTGGTAGCAATCAGCCCCAGCATTTT. Translating it yields CASSESGQLGSNQPQHF.

The CDR3 protein is CAWSVSGNHEQYF. The CDR3 DNA reads TGTGCCTGGAGTGTCTCCGGGAACCACGAGCAGTACTTC. V usage is TRBV30 and J usage is TRBJ2-7, with a tentative D call TRBD2 (5 bases). Germline assignment: CDR1 GTSNPN and CDR2 SVGIG (reference sequence). Trimming removed 0 bases at V and 5 bases at J, with 11 bases between. The CDR3 extends over 13 amino acids.

This clone was found a few times. This sequence joins TRBV6-5 and TRBJ2-7; no firm D call. Germline lookup yields CDR1 MNHEY and CDR2 SVGAGI. This CDR3 comprises 15 residues. With 0 bases removed from V and 5 bases from J, the gap between germline ends came to 14 bases. The CDR3 bases are TGTGCCAGCAGTTACTCTCAACCTGGGCTTAACGAGCAGTACTTC. The encoded protein is CASSYSQPGLNEQYF.

The chain couples TRBV7-2 to TRBJ1-2, with 7 bases lining up with TRBD1. CDR3 length equals 13 residues. V shed 6 bases, J shed 11 bases, and the junction held 12 bases outside the gene matches. Germline V CDR1 and CDR2: SGHTA, FQGNSA. The CDR3 sequence: CASSFPGGIRYTF. DNA of the CDR3: TGTGCCAGCAGTTTCCCAGGGGGGATTCGTTACACCTTC.

The chain combines TRBV12-5 with TRBJ1-2; weak D call: TRBD1 (6 bases). Germline V gene lookup returns CDR1 LGHNT and CDR2 FRNRAP. Trimming took off 1 base at V and 8 bases at J, with 14 bases between the two ends. This CDR3 is built from 14 residues. CDR3 loop: CASGLGQAWNGYTF. In DNA form, the CDR3 reads TGTGCTAGTGGTTTGGGACAGGCGTGGAACGGCTACACCTTC.

The chain recombines TRBV12-3 or TRBV12-4 with TRBJ2-1; D remains ambiguous. There are 13 residues in the CDR3. Trimming took 5 bases from V and 6 from J, leaving 11 bases between them. The chain's CDR3 is CASSPPMANEQFF. CDR3 nucleotides: TGTGCCAGCAGTCCCCCGATGGCCAATGAGCAGTTCTTC.

The chain carries TRBV9 and TRBJ2-1, with 8 bases fitting TRBD2. CDR1 is SGDLS, CDR2 YYNGEE, per germline. The CDR3 covers 16 residues. V lost 4 bases to trimming and J lost 2 bases; unmatched junction nucleotides: 8. The CDR3 reads CASSPSGSHAYNEQFF. The CDR3 region has the DNA TGTGCCAGCAGCCCAAGCGGGAGTCACGCCTACAATGAGCAGTTCTTC.

V and J are TRBV5-1 and TRBJ2-7, with 11 bases that match TRBD2. Losses at the gene ends were 1 base for V and 1 base for J; bases not matched to a gene: 7. Germline lookup yields CDR1 SGHRS and CDR2 YFSETQ. The CDR3 loop spans 17 amino acids. DNA of the CDR3: TGCGCCAGCAGCTTGATGCCTACTAGCGGGAGTTCCTACGAGCAGTACTTC. It translates to CASSLMPTSGSSYEQYF.

V usage is TRBV5-1 and J usage is TRBJ2-7; 11 positions match TRBD2. J gave up 5 bases and V 1 base, and 5 bases lay outside the gene matches. This CDR3 has 15 residues. Germline V CDR1 and CDR2: SGHRS, YFSETQ. The CDR3 sequence is CASSLFGTSGHEQYF. CDR3 nucleotides: TGCGCCAGCAGCTTGTTTGGGACTAGCGGCCACGAGCAGTACTTC. Combining the CDR3 with reference TRBV5-1 and TRBJ2-7 gives the whole variable domain KAGVTQTPRYLIKTRGQQVTLSCSPISGHRSVSWYQQTPGQGLQFLFEYFSETQRNKGNFPGRFSGRQFSNSRSEMNVSTLELGDSALYLCASSLFGTSGHEQYFGPGTRLTVT.

The chain uses TRBV5-6 and TRBJ2-1, with a tentative D call TRBD2 (6 bases). CDR3 length: 14 amino acids. Trimming removed 3 bases from V and 5 bases from J, with 12 bases in between. CDR1 and CDR2 from the germline V gene are SGHDT and YYEEEE. CDR3: CASSSLAGDNEQFF. The DNA for the CDR3 is TGTGCCAGCAGCTCACTAGCCGGGGACAATGAGCAGTTCTTC.

The chain carries TRBV28 and TRBJ1-1; 7 bases are shared with TRBD1. V shed 7 bases, J shed 3 bases, and the junction held 8 bases outside the gene matches. The CDR3 totals 14 residues. CDR1 is MDHEN and CDR2 is SYDVKM in the germline V gene. As DNA, the CDR3 is TGTGCCAGCATTACGACAGGGTGGCACACTGAAGCTTTCTTT. Its translation is CASITTGWHTEAFF. Full variable domain (remainder filled in from reference TRBV28 and TRBJ1-1): DVKVTQSSRYLVKRTGEKVFLECVQDMDHENMFWYRQDPGLGLRLIYFSYDVKMKEKGDIPEGYSVSREKKERFSLILESASTNQTSMYLCASITTGWHTEAFFGQGTRLTVV.

The chain joins TRBV7-8 to TRBJ2-3; 9 bases align to TRBD2. The ends lost 4 bases at V and 8 bases at J; junction bases unmatched: 22. There are 19 residues in the CDR3. Germline values: CDR1 SGHVS, CDR2 FQNEAQ. CDR3 coding DNA: TGTGCCAGCAGCTCCCTAGCTTATTCAGCTAGCGGGATAAGTAGTACGCAGTATTTT. As protein: CASSSLAYSASGISSTQYF. The full variable domain, rest sourced from reference TRBV7-8 and TRBJ2-3, is GAGVSQSPRYKVAKRGQDVALRCDPISGHVSLFWYQQALGQGPEFLTYFQNEAQLDKSGLPSDRFFAERPEGSVSTLKIQRTQQEDSAVYLCASSSLAYSASGISSTQYFGPGTRLTVL.

The chain uses TRBV29-1 and TRBJ1-1; 8 bases align to TRBD1. V was clipped by 4 bases and J by 6 bases; unmatched bases: 4. The CDR3 extends over 12 amino acids. CDR1 SQVTM and CDR2 ANQGSEA come from the germline V gene. In DNA, the CDR3 is TGCAGCGTTGCAGGGGGCTATGCTGAAGCTTTCTTT. Its translation: CSVAGGYAEAFF.

By share, this clone counts as medium-sized. The chain recombines TRBV5-6 with TRBJ2-7; maybe TRBD2 (7 bases). The CDR3 length is 14 residues. Trimming stripped 2 bases from V and 5 bases from J, with 14 bases between. The germline V gene has CDR1 SGHDT and CDR2 YYEEEE. The CDR3 sequence is CASSFRRGANEQYF. CDR3 bases: TGTGCCAGCAGCTTCCGACGGGGGGCGAACGAGCAGTACTTC.

The V and J genes are TRBV6-2 or TRBV6-3 and TRBJ1-1, with 8 bases aligning to TRBD1. The germline CDR1 and CDR2 sequences are MNHEY and SVGEGT. Germline trimming cut 4 bases from V and 7 bases from J; bases unmatched to any gene: 14. This CDR3 is built from 16 residues. Here the CDR3 reads CASSSPGRGQGGEAFF. For the CDR3, the DNA is TGTGCCAGCAGTTCACCAGGCCGAGGACAGGGAGGTGAAGCTTTCTTT.

This chain links TRBV5-4 with TRBJ1-1; 7 bases are shared with TRBD1. Unmatched junction bases numbered 11, after V lost 4 bases and J lost 5 bases. Germline V lookup: CDR1 SGHNT, CDR2 YYREEE (reference sequence). The CDR3 has 15 amino acids. The CDR3 sequence: CASSPGGFVGTEAFF. For the CDR3, the DNA is TGTGCCAGCAGCCCAGGGGGGTTCGTAGGAACTGAAGCTTTCTTT.

The rearrangement uses TRBV23-1 and TRBJ1-4; D remains ambiguous. TRBV23-1 is an ORF; its function is uncertain. V shed 0 bases and J shed 13 bases, with 9 bases lying between them. The CDR3 has 12 amino acids. The CDR3 sequence is CASSQSEGGLFF. The CDR3 DNA is TGCGCCAGCAGTCAATCCGAGGGTGGACTGTTTTTT.

V gene TRBV2 combines with J gene TRBJ2-1; 11 bases map to TRBD1. CDR1 SNHLY and CDR2 FYNNEI come from the germline V gene. The CDR3 length is 16 residues. The trim removed 3 bases at V and 7 bases at J, leaving 8 bases unmatched. CDR3: CASSDPGQGAKNEQFF. The CDR3 DNA reads TGTGCCAGCAGTGACCCTGGACAGGGGGCTAAAAATGAGCAGTTCTTC.

The rearrangement uses TRBV7-3 and TRBJ1-1, with a tentative D call TRBD1 (5 bases). Trimming took off 1 base at V and 5 bases at J, with 14 bases between the two ends. The CDR3 runs to 15 residues. Germline assignment: CDR1 SGHTA and CDR2 FQGTGA. The CDR3 is CASSLMGGGGTEAFF. DNA of the CDR3: TGTGCCAGCAGCTTAATGGGGGGAGGTGGAACTGAAGCTTTCTTT.

This chain uses TRBV7-6 with TRBJ2-2, with no clear D. The ends were cut back, 1 base at V and 1 base at J, with 4 bases in the middle. Germline V gene data show CDR1 as SGHVS and CDR2 as FNYEAQ. The length of the CDR3 is 14 residues. The CDR3 coding sequence is TGTGCCAGCAGCTTAGGCGGGAACACCGGGGAGCTGTTTTTT. It encodes CASSLGGNTGELFF.

The genes are TRBV27 and TRBJ2-2, with 9 bases that match TRBD1. The V segment lost 7 bases and the J segment 5 bases; nucleotides outside the gene matches: 8. Germline V lookup: CDR1 MNHEY, CDR2 SMNVEV (reference sequence). The CDR3 loop spans 15 amino acids. The CDR3 sequence is CASTPGQGLTGELFF. CDR3 nucleotide sequence: TGTGCCAGCACGCCGGGACAGGGTTTGACCGGGGAGCTGTTTTTT.

The chain recombines TRBV2 with TRBJ2-1; D is unresolved. V gave up 6 bases and J gave up 5 bases, with 17 bases separating them. The CDR3 is 15 residues long. The germline V gene has CDR1 SNHLY and CDR2 FYNNEI. CDR3 residues: CASRARYGIDNEQFF. The CDR3 bases are TGTGCCAGCAGGGCCAGGTATGGAATTGACAATGAGCAGTTCTTC.

J is TRBJ2-7 and V is TRBV27, with D hard to call. Trimming stripped 1 base from V and 2 bases from J, with 12 bases between. This CDR3 spans 15 amino acids. Germline V gene lookup returns CDR1 MNHEY and CDR2 SMNVEV (reference sequence). The CDR3 spells CASSLYLGRTYEQYF. CDR3 DNA sequence: TGTGCCAGCAGTTTATATTTGGGCAGAACCTACGAGCAGTACTTC.